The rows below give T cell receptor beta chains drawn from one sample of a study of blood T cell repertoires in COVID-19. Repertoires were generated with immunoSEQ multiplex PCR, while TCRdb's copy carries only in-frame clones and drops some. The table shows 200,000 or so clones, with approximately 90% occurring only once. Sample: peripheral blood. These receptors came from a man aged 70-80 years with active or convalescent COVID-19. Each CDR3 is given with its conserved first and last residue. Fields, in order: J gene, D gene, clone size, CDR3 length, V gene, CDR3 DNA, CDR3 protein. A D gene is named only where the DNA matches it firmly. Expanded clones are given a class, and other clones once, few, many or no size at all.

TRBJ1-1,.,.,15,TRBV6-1,TGTGCCAGCAGTGAAGCCGTTGCGGGTAACACTGAAGCTTTCTTT,CASSEAVAGNTEAFF
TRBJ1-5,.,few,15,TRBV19,TGTGCCAGTAGTTGGGCGGGATACGGCAATCAGCCCCAGCATTTT,CASSWAGYGNQPQHF
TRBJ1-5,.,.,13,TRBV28,TGTGCCAGCAGTTTATTGGCCTCTCAGGGCCAGCATTTT,CASSLLASQGQHF
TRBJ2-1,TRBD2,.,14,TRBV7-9,TGTGCCAGCAGCACCTCTGCGGGAGTTAATGAGCAGTTCTTC,CASSTSAGVNEQFF
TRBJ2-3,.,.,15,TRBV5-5,TGTGCCAGCAGCCATGCCCCGCAACAGGTAGATACGCAGTATTTT,CASSHAPQQVDTQYF
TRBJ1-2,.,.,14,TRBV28,TGTGCCAGCAGTTCCCTCGAGCGGGGCTATGGCTACACCTTC,CASSSLERGYGYTF
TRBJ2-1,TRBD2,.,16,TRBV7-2,TGTGCCAGCTCGACGAGGGCGGGAGGTGGAGGCAATGAGCAGTTCTTC,CASSTRAGGGGNEQFF
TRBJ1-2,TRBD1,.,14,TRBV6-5,TGTGCCAGCAGACACGGACAGGGGGCTTATGGCTACACCTTC,CASRHGQGAYGYTF
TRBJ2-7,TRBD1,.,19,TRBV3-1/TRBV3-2,TGTGCCAGCAGCCAAGCACAGTCCGGGACAGGGGGCTGGGATTACGAGCAGTACTTC,CASSQAQSGTGGWDYEQYF
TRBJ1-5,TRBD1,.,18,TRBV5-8,TGTGCCAGCAGCTTGGGAGGGACAGCTAGAAATAGCAATCAGCCCCAGCATTTT,CASSLGGTARNSNQPQHF
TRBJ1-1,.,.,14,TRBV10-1,TGCGCCAGCAGTCCATCGGGAGAGAACACTGAAGCTTTCTTT,CASSPSGENTEAFF
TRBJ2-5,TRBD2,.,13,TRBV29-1,TGCAGCGCAGTAGCGGGGGGGGGAGAGACCCAGTACTTC,CSAVAGGGETQYF
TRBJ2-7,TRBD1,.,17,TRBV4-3,TGCGCCAGCAGCCAAGGGTTTTGGACAGGGTCAACCTACGAGCAGTACTTC,CASSQGFWTGSTYEQYF
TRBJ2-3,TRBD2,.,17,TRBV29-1,TGCAGCTCCGCTGCCAGCCCTCGGGGGGGACTCACAGATACGCAGTATTTT,CSSAASPRGGLTDTQYF
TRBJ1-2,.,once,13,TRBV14,TGTGCCAGCAGCCAAGTGAGTCTCTATGGCTACACCTTC,CASSQVSLYGYTF
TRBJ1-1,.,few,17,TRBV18,TGTGCCAGCTCACCTCCCGGGGGGGCCCAAATGAACACTGAAGCTTTCTTT,CASSPPGGAQMNTEAFF
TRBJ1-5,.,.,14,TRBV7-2,TGTGCCAGCAGCTTAGCAGGGGGAAATCAGCCCCAGCATTTT,CASSLAGGNQPQHF
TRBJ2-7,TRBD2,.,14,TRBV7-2,TGTGCCAGCAGCCCCACAAGCGGGGTCTACGAGCAGTACTTC,CASSPTSGVYEQYF
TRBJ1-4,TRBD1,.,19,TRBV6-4,TGTGCCAGCAGTGACTCGGCCCCGGGACAGGGGCGAAATAATGAAAAACTGTTTTTT,CASSDSAPGQGRNNEKLFF
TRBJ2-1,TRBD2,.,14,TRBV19,TGTGCCAGCCGGACTAGCGGTCCCTACAATGAGCAGTTCTTC,CASRTSGPYNEQFF
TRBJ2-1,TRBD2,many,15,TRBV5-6,TGTGCCAGCAGCTTGATGCTAGCGGGGTACAATGAGCAGTTCTTC,CASSLMLAGYNEQFF
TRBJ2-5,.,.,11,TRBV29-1,TGCAGCGTCGACATCGGAGAGACCCAGTACTTC,CSVDIGETQYF
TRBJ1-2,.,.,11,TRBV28,TGTGCCAGCAGTAGAGGGTATGGCTACACCTTC,CASSRGYGYTF
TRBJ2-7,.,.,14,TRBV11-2,TGTGCCAGCAGCCTCTGGAGAGCCTCCTACGAGCAGTACTTC,CASSLWRASYEQYF
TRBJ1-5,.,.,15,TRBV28,TGTGCCACTACCGGTGGGGGGTGGGGCAATCAGCCCCAGCATTTT,CATTGGGWGNQPQHF
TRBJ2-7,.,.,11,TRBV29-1,TGCAGCGTTGCACAGGGATCCGAGCAGTACTTC,CSVAQGSEQYF
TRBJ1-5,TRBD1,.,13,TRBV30,TGTGCCTACCAGACAGGGAACAATCAGCCCCAGCATTTT,CAYQTGNNQPQHF
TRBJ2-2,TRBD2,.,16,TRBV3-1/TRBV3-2,TGTGCCAGCAGCCAACTCCTAGCGGGTAGCACCGGGGAGCTGTTTTTT,CASSQLLAGSTGELFF
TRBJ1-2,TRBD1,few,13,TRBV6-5,TGTGCCAGCAGTAATCCCGGGACAGGGGGCTACACCTTC,CASSNPGTGGYTF
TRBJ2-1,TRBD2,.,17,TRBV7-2,TGTGCCAGCAGCTCCCACGGCGGGGGGAGCTCCTACAATGAGCAGTTCTTC,CASSSHGGGSSYNEQFF
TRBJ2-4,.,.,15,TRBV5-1,TGCGCCAGCAGCTTGGCCGGAGGGAATAAAAACATTCAGTACTTC,CASSLAGGNKNIQYF
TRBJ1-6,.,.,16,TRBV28,TGTGCCAGCAGTTTTAGCGGAGACAGACCTAATTCACCCCTCCACTTT,CASSFSGDRPNSPLHF
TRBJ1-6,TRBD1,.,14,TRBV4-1,TGCGCCAGCAGAAGCGAGGGGACAGGTTCACCCCTCCACTTT,CASRSEGTGSPLHF
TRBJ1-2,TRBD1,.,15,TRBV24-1,TGTGCCACCAGTGATCCCGGGACAGGGTCGTATGGCTACACCTTC,CATSDPGTGSYGYTF
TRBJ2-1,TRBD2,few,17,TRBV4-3,TGCGCCAGCAGCCAAGATTTGCGGCTAGCGGTGCACAATGAGCAGTTCTTC,CASSQDLRLAVHNEQFF
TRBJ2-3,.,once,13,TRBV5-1,TGCGCCAGCAGCTTCTCTCCGGGACAAGCGATAAATTTT,CASSFSPGQAINF
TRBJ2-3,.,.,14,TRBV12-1,TGTGCCAGCAGCTTTGACAGGACCACAGATACGCAGTATTTT,CASSFDRTTDTQYF
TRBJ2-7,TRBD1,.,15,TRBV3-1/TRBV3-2,TGTGCCAGCAGCCAAGCCGGCAGGGGGCCCTACGAGCAGTACTTC,CASSQAGRGPYEQYF
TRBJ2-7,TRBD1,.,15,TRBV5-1,TGCGCCAGCAGCCGTACCCCGGGACAGCACTACGAGCAGTACTTC,CASSRTPGQHYEQYF
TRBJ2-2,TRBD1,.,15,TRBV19,TGTGCCAGTAGTATGGTTCAGGGGGCAATCGGGGAGCTGTTTTTT,CASSMVQGAIGELFF
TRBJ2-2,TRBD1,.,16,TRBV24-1,TGTGCCACCAGTGAACCGGGACAGGAGTACACCGGGGAGCTGTTTTTT,CATSEPGQEYTGELFF
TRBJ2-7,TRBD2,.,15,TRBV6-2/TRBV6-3,TGTGCCAGCAGTAACGGACTAGCGGTTATCTACGAGCAGTACTTC,CASSNGLAVIYEQYF
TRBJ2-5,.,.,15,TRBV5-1,TGCGCCAGCAGCTTGGCCCTGGCAGGGGGGCAGACCCAGTACTTC,CASSLALAGGQTQYF
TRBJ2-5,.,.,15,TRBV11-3,TGTGCCAGCAGCTTACTGGGTAGCGTTCCTGAGACCCAGTACTTC,CASSLLGSVPETQYF
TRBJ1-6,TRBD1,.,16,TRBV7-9,TGTGCCAGCAGCTTAGGGTACGGACAGGGGGGCTCACCCCTCCACTTT,CASSLGYGQGGSPLHF
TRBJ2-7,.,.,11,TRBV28,TGTGCCAGCAGTGGACCGGGGGTGCAGTACTTC,CASSGPGVQYF
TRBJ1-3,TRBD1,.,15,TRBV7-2,TGTGCCAGCAGCCTGACAGGGGCCGAAAGAAACACCATATATTTT,CASSLTGAERNTIYF